This TCR beta chain was sequenced in a study of cytomegalovirus exposure and HLA in healthy donors. Study-wide context: Early released data comprised 80 million to 90 million unique TCRs from HLA-typed donors. Whole-study findings and limits: Reportedly, diagnosis of cytomegalovirus status by the classifier showed high specificity and sensitivity. Specificity of a few CMV-associated chains for CMV antigens was verified in vitro. A later analysis linked a missense variant in DCLRE1C to the trimming of TCR beta V and J genes.

In the case of this clone: Its antigen is currently unknown.

Amplification used 60 Vbeta primers and 13 Jbeta primers. Using immunoSEQ multiplex PCR, the repertoire was profiled, and TCRdb retains in-frame clones only, with some absent. The sample consists of about 60,000 clones, about 72% of them appearing once. The CDR3 sequence is 17 residues long. J gave up 1 base and V 3 bases, and 10 bases lay outside the gene matches. The germline V gene has CDR1 KGHSH and CDR2 LQKENI. Source material: PBMCs. The chain is built from TRBV18 and TRBJ2-3; TRBD2 matches at 7 bases. This receptor was taken from a woman in her forties in good health and CMV-seropositive. CDR3 nucleotide sequence: TGTGCCAGCTCACCCGTGGCGCGCGGGGGACGCACAGATACGCAGTATTTT. This encodes CASSPVARGGRTDTQYF.